The 32 T cell receptor beta chains listed next were all sequenced from one sample in a study of blood T cell repertoires in COVID-19. This table comes from immunoSEQ multiplex PCR, and its TCRdb copy is limited to in-frame clones, with some not included. The data contain around 250,000 clones, 70% to 90% of them seen just once; the ten biggest clones take up 6% to 9%. Sequencing was carried out using peripheral blood. These TCRs come from a woman in her seventies with active or convalescent COVID-19.

Here the CDR3 reads CASSSSDRVLSGANVLTF. The CDR3 DNA is TGTGCCAGCAGCTCTTCCGACAGGGTCCTCTCTGGGGCCAACGTCCTGACTTTC. The V call is TRBV7-9, the J call TRBJ2-6; 7 bases are a match to TRBD1. Trimming removed 4 bases from V and 0 bases from J; junction bases left unmatched: 9. The CDR3 length is 18 residues. CDR1 is SEHNR, CDR2 FQNEAQ, per germline (reference sequence).

Remarks on this clone: A read error may account for a junction end that differs from germline. This chain joins TRBV7-2 and TRBJ1-2; D not resolved. CDR3 length equals 11 residues. Germline V CDR1 and CDR2: SGHTA, FQGNSA. CDR3 in amino acids: CASSLEALGYF. The CDR3 nucleotides are TGTGCCAGCAGCTTAGAAGCTCTAGGATACTTC.

As DNA, the CDR3 is TGTGCCAGCAGCTCTAACCCCGGGGGGGGAGGGCAACTGTTTTTT. As protein: CASSSNPGGGGQLFF. V usage is TRBV7-2 and J usage is TRBJ2-2; 8 nucleotides agree with TRBD2. V lost 4 bases, J lost 14 bases, and 15 bases stayed unmatched. The CDR3 contains 15 residues. Germline V gives CDR1 SGHTA, CDR2 FQGNSA.

This clone is a singleton in its sample. The genes are TRBV29-1 and TRBJ1-1; D ambiguous. The germline gives CDR1 SQVTM, CDR2 ANQGSEA. The CDR3 totals 15 residues. V lost 4 bases to trimming and J lost 4 bases, with 19 bases between them. The CDR3 region has the DNA TGCAGCGTTGTATCGATTTTGGGGAGACGCACTGAAGCTTTCTTT. Its translation: CSVVSILGRRTEAFF.

The chain combines TRBV3-1 (or the pseudogene TRBV3-2) with TRBJ2-5, with TRBD2 as a possible D gene (5 bases). V lost 0 bases to trimming and J lost 13 bases, with 12 bases between them. This CDR3 comprises 12 residues. Per germline, CDR1 LGHDT and CDR2 YNNKEL (reference sequence). In DNA, the CDR3 is TGTGCCAGCAGCCAAGAAACGAGGGCCCCGTACTTC. Translated, it gives CASSQETRAPYF.

This clone was found a few times. The rearrangement links TRBV18 to TRBJ1-5; possible D gene TRBD1, 5 bases. V shed 6 bases and J shed 5 bases, with 14 bases lying between them. This CDR3 spans 14 amino acids. CDR1 is KGHSH and CDR2 is LQKENI in the germline V gene. The CDR3 DNA follows: TGTGCCAGCTCCTCAAGCCCGGGGGATCAGCCCCAGCATTTT. This encodes CASSSSPGDQPQHF.

The rearrangement uses TRBV12-3 or TRBV12-4 and TRBJ1-2; TRBD1 agrees at 7 bases. V lost 6 bases, J lost 7 bases, and 2 bases stayed unmatched. The CDR3 sequence is 11 residues long. CDR3 sequence reads: CASSSGGGYTF. In nucleotides, the CDR3 is TGTGCCAGCAGCTCAGGGGGTGGCTACACCTTC.

V and J are TRBV11-2 and TRBJ1-1, with a tentative D call TRBD1 (6 bases). This CDR3 spans 13 amino acids. From germline, CDR1 is SGHAT and CDR2 FQNNGV. Trimming pared 5 bases from V and 10 bases from J, leaving 17 bases between. This CDR3 reads CASSQQGSKGAFF. The CDR3 DNA reads TGTGCCAGCAGCCAACAGGGATCTAAAGGAGCTTTCTTT.

This clone was observed a single time. The chain joins TRBV6-5 to TRBJ1-1, with no clear D. This CDR3 is built from 12 residues. From germline, CDR1 is MNHEY and CDR2 SVGAGI. Between the trimmed V and J ends, which lost 7 bases and 10 bases, there was a span of 16 bases. The CDR3 protein is CASITRTGAAFF. The CDR3 DNA follows: TGTGCCAGCATAACCCGAACGGGAGCAGCTTTCTTT.

The V call is TRBV6-2 or TRBV6-3, the J call TRBJ2-3; a weak D match, TRBD2 (6 bases). Trimming left V 6 bases short and J 4 bases short, with 11 bases between. Germline V gene sequence: CDR1 MNHEY, CDR2 SVGEGT. This CDR3 is built from 13 residues. This CDR3 reads CASSRERADTQYF. In DNA, the CDR3 is TGTGCCAGCAGCCGGGAGAGGGCAGATACGCAGTATTTT.

The V and J genes are TRBV11-2 and TRBJ1-2, with 7 bases aligning to TRBD1. The CDR3 sequence is 13 residues long. Trimming at V came to 6 bases and at J to 5 bases, leaving 6 bases not matched to a gene. The V gene's germline CDR1 is SGHAT and CDR2 FQNNGV. The CDR3 protein is CASREGGRYGYTF. The CDR3 DNA sequence: TGTGCCAGCAGGGAAGGGGGCCGTTATGGCTACACCTTC.

The V and J genes are TRBV27 and TRBJ2-2, with 7 nucleotides matching TRBD2. The CDR3 is 15 residues long. J gave up 7 bases and V 0 bases, and 5 bases lay outside the gene matches. The germline V gene has CDR1 MNHEY and CDR2 SMNVEV (reference sequence). CDR3 loop: CASSLSRTSGGELFF. The DNA for the CDR3 is TGTGCCAGCAGTTTATCTAGGACTAGTGGCGGGGAGCTGTTTTTT.

The V gene is TRBV7-2, the J gene TRBJ1-6; 8 bases map to TRBD1. Losses at the gene ends were 4 bases for V and 9 bases for J; bases not matched to a gene: 8. Germline assignment: CDR1 SGHTA and CDR2 FQGNSA. This CDR3 is 15 amino acids long. The CDR3 DNA reads TGTGCCAGCAGCTACCGACAGGGGAGGACTTCACCCCTCCACTTT. Translated, it gives CASSYRQGRTSPLHF.

This sequence joins TRBV5-1 and TRBJ1-2; D unresolved. The germline gives CDR1 SGHRS, CDR2 YFSETQ. V shed 1 base and J shed 8 bases, with 9 bases lying between them. This CDR3 has 12 amino acids. CDR3 amino acids: CASSLHGGGYTF. The CDR3 region has the DNA TGCGCCAGCAGCTTGCACGGCGGGGGCTACACCTTC.

This clone appeared a single time. The chain is built from TRBV9 and TRBJ1-5; D remains unclear. V lost 2 bases and J 5 bases, leaving 14 bases between the germline ends. The germline gives CDR1 SGDLS, CDR2 YYNGEE. CDR3 size: 15 residues. The CDR3 sequence is CASSVGGRRDQPQHF. The CDR3 DNA sequence: TGTGCCAGCAGCGTGGGTGGTCGGCGGGATCAGCCCCAGCATTTT.

The chain joins TRBV5-8 to TRBJ1-6; 7 bases fit TRBD1. Germline CDR1 SGHTS, CDR2 YDEGEE. The CDR3 has 13 amino acids. Unmatched junction bases numbered 3, after V lost 2 bases and J lost 10 bases. As DNA, the CDR3 is TGTGCCAGCAGCTTTGACAGGGAATCACCCCTCCACTTT. Amino acids: CASSFDRESPLHF.

The chain is built from TRBV10-1 and TRBJ2-3; 11 bases agree with TRBD2. The V and J ends lost 3 bases and 1 base, in that order; junction bases with no gene match: 9. Germline V CDR1 and CDR2: WNHNN, SYGVQD (reference sequence). The CDR3 totals 18 residues. The CDR3 reads CASSDPGTSGRRTDTQYF. For the CDR3, the DNA is TGCGCCAGCAGTGACCCGGGGACTAGCGGACGACGCACAGATACGCAGTATTTT.

The genes are TRBV12-3 or TRBV12-4 and TRBJ1-2, with 9 bases that match TRBD1. J lost 8 bases, V lost 6 bases, and 4 bases had no gene match. The CDR3 has 12 residues. CDR3 residues: CASRQGAGGYTF. The CDR3 coding sequence is TGTGCCAGCAGACAGGGGGCTGGAGGCTACACCTTC.

On this clone: The sample carries other DNA sequences with the same CDR3. This chain connects TRBV11-2 to TRBJ2-3, with 11 nucleotides matching TRBD2. With V trimmed by 6 bases and J by 0 bases, 5 bases remained unmatched. CDR3 length: 16 amino acids. Per the germline V gene, CDR1 is SGHAT and CDR2 is FQNNGV. CDR3 sequence: CASSFLAGGSTDTQYF. CDR3 nucleotides: TGTGCCAGCAGTTTTCTAGCGGGGGGAAGCACAGATACGCAGTATTTT.

The rearrangement joins TRBV5-1 to TRBJ1-2; possibly TRBD1 for D (5 bases). V lost 0 bases and J 5 bases, leaving 11 bases between the germline ends. This CDR3 contains 14 residues. Germline CDR1 SGHRS, CDR2 YFSETQ. The CDR3 sequence: CASSLEQERYGYTF. CDR3 in DNA: TGCGCCAGCAGCTTGGAACAGGAGCGTTATGGCTACACCTTC.

The chain has TRBV6-2 or TRBV6-3 and TRBJ1-5; 8 bases line up with TRBD1. CDR1 MNHEY and CDR2 SVGEGT come from the germline V gene. J lost 5 bases, V lost 5 bases, and 5 bases had no gene match. The CDR3 consists of 14 residues. The CDR3 protein is CASSTGGNHQPQHF. CDR3 nucleotide sequence: TGTGCCAGCAGTACAGGGGGTAATCATCAGCCCCAGCATTTT.

This rearrangement joins TRBV10-1 to TRBJ1-2, with D tentatively TRBD1 (5 bases). The germline V gene has CDR1 WNHNN and CDR2 SYGVQD (reference sequence). V was clipped by 5 bases and J by 6 bases, with 13 bases between them. CDR3 size: 13 residues. Here the CDR3 reads CASSSGRRHGYTF. The CDR3 bases are TGCGCCAGCAGTTCAGGGAGGCGGCATGGCTACACCTTC.

This clone appeared a single time. The rearrangement links TRBV5-6 to TRBJ2-5; TRBD1 might be the D (5 bases). Germline CDR1 reads SGHDT; CDR2 reads YYEEEE. The CDR3 is made up of 15 amino acids. Trimming took 6 bases from V and 7 from J, leaving 22 bases between them. For the CDR3, the DNA is TGTGCCAGCACCTTTGGGGCTACCACTCAGGGGACCCAGTACTTC. Translating it yields CASTFGATTQGTQYF.

The chain is built from TRBV6-1 and TRBJ1-5; 10 bases match TRBD1. Germline values: CDR1 MNHNS, CDR2 SASEGT. J gave up 3 bases and V 4 bases, and 6 bases lay outside the gene matches. This CDR3 has 16 residues. This CDR3 is CASSARDRGDNQPQHF. In DNA, the CDR3 is TGTGCCAGCAGTGCCCGGGACAGGGGAGACAATCAGCCCCAGCATTTT.

The chain is built from TRBV3-1 (or the pseudogene TRBV3-2) and TRBJ1-1, with D hard to call. The germline V gene has CDR1 LGHDT and CDR2 YNNKEL (reference sequence). V lost 3 bases, J lost 0 bases, and 11 bases lay in between. The CDR3 consists of 15 residues. The CDR3 loop is CASSHLTGMNTEAFF. The CDR3 nucleotides read TGTGCCAGCAGCCACCTGACGGGTATGAACACTGAAGCTTTCTTT.

The chain has TRBV10-3 and TRBJ1-6; the match to TRBD1 covers 12 bases. The CDR3 covers 20 residues. After removal of 6 bases from V and 7 bases from J, the junction contained 19 bases not matched to a gene. CDR1 ENHRY and CDR2 SYGVKD come from the germline V gene. Here the CDR3 reads CAISDTGTGGLSARNSPLHF. Here the CDR3 DNA reads TGTGCCATCAGCGATACCGGGACAGGGGGCCTCTCGGCCAGGAATTCACCCCTCCACTTT.

This clone was found once. V and J are TRBV7-2 and TRBJ2-3; 8 bases match TRBD1. The CDR3 has 15 amino acids. The ends lost 2 bases at V and 2 bases at J; junction bases unmatched: 3. Germline assignment: CDR1 SGHTA and CDR2 FQGNSA. This CDR3 is CASSLRQGYTDTQYF. The CDR3 bases are TGTGCCAGCAGCTTAAGACAGGGGTACACAGATACGCAGTATTTT.

The chain uses TRBV6-5 and TRBJ2-5, with a weak D call TRBD2 (6 bases). The V end lost 8 bases, the J end lost 3 bases, and 13 bases lay between the germline ends. The CDR3 totals 13 residues. Germline assignment: CDR1 MNHEY and CDR2 SVGAGI. This CDR3 is CASGGTSEETQYF. DNA for the CDR3: TGTGCCAGCGGCGGGACGTCAGAAGAGACCCAGTACTTC.

The CDR3 DNA is TGTGCCAGCAGCTCCTGGACTAGGGGTTATGAGCAGTTCTTC. It encodes CASSSWTRGYEQFF. The chain links TRBV5-6 to TRBJ2-1; 7 nucleotides agree with TRBD2. V lost 3 bases and J lost 8; bases outside the gene matches: 8. Germline V gene lookup returns CDR1 SGHDT and CDR2 YYEEEE. The CDR3 has 14 amino acids.

The J gene is TRBJ1-2, the V gene TRBV3-1 (or the pseudogene TRBV3-2); D gene uncertain. CDR1 is LGHDT and CDR2 is YNNKEL in the germline V gene (reference sequence). The CDR3 extends over 15 amino acids. Trimming shortened V by 1 base and J by 4 bases, and 13 bases separated the two germline ends. CDR3 in DNA: TGTGCCAGCAGCCAAGGACTCCGTGGGTCCTATGGCTACACCTTC. The encoded protein is CASSQGLRGSYGYTF.

The chain carries TRBV7-7 and TRBJ2-3, with D possibly TRBD2 on 6 matching bases. This CDR3 spans 13 amino acids. Germline CDR1 is SSHAT and CDR2 is FNYEAQ (reference sequence). Trimming took 1 base from V and 5 from J, leaving 7 bases between them. Here the CDR3 DNA reads TGTGCCAGCAGCTTAGTGGGGGGAGATACGCAGTATTTT. This gives the protein CASSLVGGDTQYF.

This chain connects TRBV12-3 or TRBV12-4 to TRBJ1-5; D perhaps matches TRBD1 (5 bases). This CDR3 contains 13 residues. Trimming pared 7 bases from V and 9 bases from J, leaving 16 bases between. The CDR3, as DNA: TGTGCCAGCACCCCGGGGGTCTTGGTGCCCCAGCATTTT. Residues: CASTPGVLVPQHF.